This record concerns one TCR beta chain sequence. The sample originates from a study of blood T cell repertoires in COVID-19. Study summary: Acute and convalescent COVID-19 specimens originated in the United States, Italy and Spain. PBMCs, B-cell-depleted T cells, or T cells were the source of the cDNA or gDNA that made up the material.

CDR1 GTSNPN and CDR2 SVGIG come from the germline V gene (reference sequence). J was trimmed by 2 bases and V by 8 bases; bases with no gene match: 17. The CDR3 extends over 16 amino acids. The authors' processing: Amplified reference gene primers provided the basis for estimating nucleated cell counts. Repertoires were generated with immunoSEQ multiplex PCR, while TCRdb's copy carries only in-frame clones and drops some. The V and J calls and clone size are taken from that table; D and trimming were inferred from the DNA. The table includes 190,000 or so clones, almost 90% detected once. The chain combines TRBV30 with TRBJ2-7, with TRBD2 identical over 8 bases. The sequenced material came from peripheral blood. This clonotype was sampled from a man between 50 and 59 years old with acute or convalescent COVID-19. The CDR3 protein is CARSRPRSGGAYEQYV. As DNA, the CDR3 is TGTGCCCGAAGCCGCCCAAGGTCGGGAGGGGCCTACGAGCAGTACGTC.